In this sample, the clone carrying this T cell receptor beta chain turned up a few times. Its specificity is unknown. This record belongs to a study of OX40 agonist ivuxolimab in advanced cancers. Study observations and caveats: CD8+ T cells (on average) carried more expanded clones than CD4+ T cells. Certain nonresponders likewise exhibited a low normalized T-cell clonal expansion.

Using immunoSEQ multiplex PCR, the repertoire was profiled, and TCRdb retains in-frame clones only, with some absent. The sample holds under 90,000 clones, just under 90% seen once. Unmatched junction bases numbered 16, after V lost 6 bases and J lost 3 bases. The CDR3 has 17 residues. In germline, CDR1 is SNHLY, CDR2 FYNNEI. The chain links TRBV2 to TRBJ1-1; 7 bases agree with TRBD1. This clonotype was obtained from an adult with an advanced solid tumor such as melanoma, head and neck, liver or kidney cancer. The sample consisted of CD4+ or CD8+ T cells sorted from blood, taken in a trial of the OX40 agonist ivuxolimab. CDR3 sequence reads: CASSRDRIQQGDTEAFF. The CDR3 region has the DNA TGTGCCAGCAGCCGGGACAGAATACAACAAGGGGACACTGAAGCTTTCTTT.